The clone carrying this TCR beta chain was recorded many times. What it binds is not known. The germline gives CDR1 SGHTA, CDR2 FQGTGA. This CDR3 comprises 15 residues. V lost 4 bases to trimming and J lost 6 bases; unmatched junction nucleotides: 8. The source of the sample is a study of early T cells in non-severe SARS-CoV-2 infection. General study findings and limits: The study's VDJdb matching favored anti-spike CD8 responses and missed private and CD4 specificities.

TCRdb passed the 5' RACE reads through MiXCR, listing each CDR3 protein once. This sample has around 83,000 distinct CDR3 sequences; about 12% occur once, and the top ten carry approximately 4%. The receptor was derived from an adult who was a healthcare worker with PCR-confirmed SARS-CoV-2 infection or an uninfected control (not recorded which). The material was whole blood, obtained at baseline. The rearrangement links TRBV7-3 to TRBJ2-2; 7 nucleotides match TRBD2. The CDR3 DNA reads TGTGCCAGCAGCTCGACGGGAGGTACCCCCGGGGAGCTGTTTTTT. Amino acids: CASSSTGGTPGELFF.